This T cell receptor beta chain was sequenced during a study of blood T cell repertoires in COVID-19. Study-level information: PBMCs, B-cell-depleted T cells, or T cells provided the cDNA or gDNA that made up the material.

Original handling: Reference gene primers were amplified, and this amplification served to estimate nucleated cell counts. The method was immunoSEQ multiplex PCR; TCRdb's version includes in-frame clones alone and lacks a portion of them. From that table come the V and J calls and clone size; the DNA was used to work out D and trimming. The data hold 180,000 or so clones, with under 85% observed a single time. Germline CDR1 KGHSH, CDR2 LQKENI. The CDR3 covers 16 residues. V gave up 2 bases and J gave up 5 bases; unmatched junction bases: 7. Source material: peripheral blood. This chain links TRBV18 with TRBJ1-1, with 11 bases aligning to TRBD1. The sequence was collected from a man in his 60s who had recovered from COVID-19. CDR3 region: CASSPRSGTGGTEAFF. The DNA for the CDR3 is TGTGCCAGCTCACCAAGGTCCGGGACAGGGGGGACTGAAGCTTTCTTT.